This T cell receptor beta chain was captured in a study of blood T cell repertoires in COVID-19. The overall study: The analysed material was cDNA or gDNA that came from T cells, B-cell-depleted T cells, or PBMCs.

Authors' data handling: Reference gene primers were amplified, and this amplification served to estimate nucleated cell counts. Generated by immunoSEQ multiplex PCR, the TCRdb table keeps only in-frame clones and is missing some. That table is the source of V, J and clone size, and D and trimming were worked out from the DNA. The table lists about 410,000 clones, 89% of them singletons. This CDR3 contains 15 residues. V lost 6 bases and J lost 5, with 17 bases in between. CDR1 and CDR2 (germline): MNHEY, SVGAGI. Source material: peripheral blood. The chain carries TRBV6-5 and TRBJ2-1; the D gene is possibly TRBD1 (6 bases). This TCR derives from a woman aged 40-49 years with COVID-19, enrolled during active disease. CDR3 sequence: CASRFTGRGDNEQFF. The CDR3 DNA reads as TGTGCCAGCAGATTCACAGGGAGAGGGGACAATGAGCAGTTCTTC.